The subject of this entry is one T cell receptor beta chain. The antigen is undetermined. 13 Jbeta primers and 60 Vbeta primers were used for the PCR. Some clones are missing from TCRdb's copy, which holds only in-frame ones; the method was immunoSEQ multiplex PCR. The table lists about 150,000 clones, around 79% of them singletons. V was pared by 5 bases and J by 4 bases, with 10 bases of the junction left unmatched. The CDR3 extends over 17 amino acids. Germline V gives CDR1 PRHDT, CDR2 FYEKMQ (reference sequence). This entry is derived from a study of cytomegalovirus exposure and HLA in healthy donors. Study results and caveats: In a later analysis, donors in an Asian-associated ancestry cluster reportedly had fewer N-insertions in productive TCRs than the cohort mean.

Sample: PBMCs. This receptor was obtained from a man between 25 and 39 years old in good health and CMV-seropositive. The chain joins TRBV13 to TRBJ2-1; TRBD2 aligns across 11 bases. In DNA, the CDR3 is TGTGCCAGCAGCATCCTTAGCGGGGGGGCCTCATACAATGAGCAGTTCTTC. Residues: CASSILSGGASYNEQFF.